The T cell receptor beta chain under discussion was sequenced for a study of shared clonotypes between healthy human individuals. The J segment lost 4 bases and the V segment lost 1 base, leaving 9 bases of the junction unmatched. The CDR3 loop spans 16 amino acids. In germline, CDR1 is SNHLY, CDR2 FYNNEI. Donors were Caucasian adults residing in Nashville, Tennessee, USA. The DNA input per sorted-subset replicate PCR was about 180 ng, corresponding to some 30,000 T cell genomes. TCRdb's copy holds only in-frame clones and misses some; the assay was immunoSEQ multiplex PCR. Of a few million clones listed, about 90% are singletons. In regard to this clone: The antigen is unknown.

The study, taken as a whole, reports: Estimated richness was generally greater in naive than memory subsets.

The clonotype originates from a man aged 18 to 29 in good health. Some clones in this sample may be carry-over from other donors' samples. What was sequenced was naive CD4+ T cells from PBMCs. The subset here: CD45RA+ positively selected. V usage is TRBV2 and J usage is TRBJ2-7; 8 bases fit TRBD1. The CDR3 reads CASSEGRQGSFYEQYF. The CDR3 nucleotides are TGTGCCAGCAGTGAAGGGAGACAGGGGTCATTTTACGAGCAGTACTTC.